A selection of T cell receptor beta chains follows, all from one sample in a study of persistence of HIV-infected CD4 T cells. For these receptors, no antigen is known. Assay: immunoSEQ multiplex PCR; the TCRdb copy retains only in-frame clones and omits some. The sample contains some 40,000 clones, 90% to 95% of which appear only once. The material was CD4+ T cells sorted from PBMCs after 18-hour stimulation, obtained from a patient who received antiretroviral therapy. The receptors stem from an adult man with HIV who was CMV-seropositive. Both conserved end residues are part of each CDR3. D genes are given only for firm matches. A row's size may be missing; if present it is once, few, many or a size class.

v_call: TRBV2
clone_size: -
d_call: -
j_call: TRBJ1-6
cdr3_aa: CASSGQVRGSPLHF

v_call: TRBV27
clone_size: -
d_call: -
j_call: TRBJ2-3
cdr3_aa: CASSPWQLKGTDTQYF

v_call: TRBV2
clone_size: -
d_call: -
j_call: TRBJ1-1
cdr3_aa: CASSVEGGYTEAFF

v_call: TRBV29-1
clone_size: -
d_call: -
j_call: TRBJ1-1
cdr3_aa: CSYTDQGGTEAFF

v_call: TRBV5-1
clone_size: -
d_call: TRBD2
j_call: TRBJ2-3
cdr3_aa: CASSLEVAGGLGDTQYF

v_call: TRBV30
clone_size: -
d_call: -
j_call: TRBJ2-3
cdr3_aa: CAWRVTDTQYF

v_call: TRBV2
clone_size: -
d_call: -
j_call: TRBJ2-2
cdr3_aa: CASSYTGELFF

v_call: TRBV29-1
clone_size: once
d_call: -
j_call: TRBJ1-3
cdr3_aa: CSVSSPGNTIYF

v_call: TRBV10-3
clone_size: -
d_call: -
j_call: TRBJ1-3
cdr3_aa: CAISDYRAGNTIYF

v_call: TRBV24-1
clone_size: -
d_call: TRBD1
j_call: TRBJ1-4
cdr3_aa: CATSGGQGGVEKLFF

v_call: TRBV27
clone_size: -
d_call: TRBD1
j_call: TRBJ1-1
cdr3_aa: CASSFQTGGRTEAFF

v_call: TRBV2
clone_size: -
d_call: -
j_call: TRBJ1-1
cdr3_aa: CASSLGGKRSTEAFF

v_call: TRBV3-1/TRBV3-2
clone_size: -
d_call: -
j_call: TRBJ2-7
cdr3_aa: CASSQVPASYEQYF

v_call: TRBV25-1
clone_size: -
d_call: TRBD1
j_call: TRBJ2-7
cdr3_aa: CASGQGAREQYF

v_call: TRBV18
clone_size: -
d_call: -
j_call: TRBJ2-3
cdr3_aa: CASSPWGTVGHEDTQYF

v_call: TRBV5-8
clone_size: -
d_call: TRBD2
j_call: TRBJ2-3
cdr3_aa: CASSLLRTSGALWPDTQYF

v_call: TRBV5-4
clone_size: -
d_call: -
j_call: TRBJ1-6
cdr3_aa: CASSLVTSPLHF

v_call: TRBV5-1
clone_size: -
d_call: TRBD1
j_call: TRBJ2-6
cdr3_aa: CASSLVDRSSGANVLTF

v_call: TRBV5-4
clone_size: few
d_call: TRBD2
j_call: TRBJ2-3
cdr3_aa: CASSPTRRGASADTQYF

v_call: TRBV2
clone_size: -
d_call: -
j_call: TRBJ1-1
cdr3_aa: CASTLEGTEAFF

v_call: TRBV2
clone_size: -
d_call: -
j_call: TRBJ2-6
cdr3_aa: CASIRNFPGANVLTF

v_call: TRBV10-3
clone_size: once
d_call: -
j_call: TRBJ1-5
cdr3_aa: CAISESSLRQPQHF

v_call: TRBV18
clone_size: -
d_call: -
j_call: TRBJ1-2
cdr3_aa: CASSPPGSYGYTF

v_call: TRBV28
clone_size: -
d_call: -
j_call: TRBJ1-1
cdr3_aa: CATGTAIDEAFF

v_call: TRBV4-2
clone_size: -
d_call: TRBD2
j_call: TRBJ2-7
cdr3_aa: CASSTSGGAYEQYF

v_call: TRBV5-1
clone_size: -
d_call: -
j_call: TRBJ2-1
cdr3_aa: CASSLATAGLLGSYNEQFF

v_call: TRBV3-1/TRBV3-2
clone_size: -
d_call: -
j_call: TRBJ1-2
cdr3_aa: CASSQGWRTNYGYTF

v_call: TRBV12-3/TRBV12-4
clone_size: -
d_call: -
j_call: TRBJ1-1
cdr3_aa: CASTLVMNTEAFF

v_call: TRBV19
clone_size: -
d_call: TRBD1
j_call: TRBJ2-7
cdr3_aa: CASSIHPGQGNYEQYF

v_call: TRBV5-1
clone_size: -
d_call: -
j_call: TRBJ1-3
cdr3_aa: CASSLTGTSGNTIYF

v_call: TRBV5-1
clone_size: once
d_call: TRBD1
j_call: TRBJ1-5
cdr3_aa: CASSEGTGGNQPQHF

v_call: TRBV12-3/TRBV12-4
clone_size: -
d_call: -
j_call: TRBJ2-3
cdr3_aa: CASRLLEQGQYF

v_call: TRBV7-3
clone_size: -
d_call: -
j_call: TRBJ2-1
cdr3_aa: CASSLGRYNEQFF

v_call: TRBV14
clone_size: medium-sized
d_call: -
j_call: TRBJ1-1
cdr3_aa: CASSQALDGNTEAFF

v_call: TRBV18
clone_size: -
d_call: TRBD1
j_call: TRBJ1-5
cdr3_aa: CASSLEDRGAYQPQHF

v_call: TRBV19
clone_size: -
d_call: -
j_call: TRBJ2-3
cdr3_aa: CASTTSSGDTQYF

v_call: TRBV7-3
clone_size: -
d_call: TRBD1
j_call: TRBJ2-3
cdr3_aa: CASSLKTGGRDTQYF